This T cell receptor (beta chain) was captured by sequencing in a study of beta chain features in type 1 diabetes. The CDR3 totals 12 residues. Germline CDR1 SQVTM, CDR2 ANQGSEA. Blood was drawn once from each donor into heparinised tubes. The draws averaged about 120 mL. All of the isolated RNA was reverse transcribed, so expressed TCRB transcripts were sequenced. The table came from immunoSEQ multiplex PCR; TCRdb's copy has only in-frame clones and leaves some out. The profile shows about 340,000 clones, under 8.5% of them singletons. This clone occurred a few times. Sequences were obtained from central memory CD4+ T cells from blood. This TCR derives from a woman between 18 and 29 years old in good health. This chain links TRBV29-1 with TRBJ2-2; 9 bases are a match to TRBD2. The CDR3 sequence: CSCGGATGELFF. The CDR3 coding sequence is TGCAGTTGCGGGGGGGCCACCGGGGAGCTGTTTTTT.